These T cell receptor beta chains were read from a single sample in a study. Each CDR3 protein is one row after TCRdb ran MiXCR on the RT-PCR reads. The sample has 550,000 to 750,000 distinct CDR3 sequences, 13% to 15% seen once; the top ten hold 3.6%. The sample consisted of memory CD4+ T cells from blood. The receptors stem from a female donor in good health, serving as a healthy control. CDR3s include the opening cysteine and the closing phenylalanine or tryptophan. D genes are given only for firm matches. Not all rows give a size; the values are once, few, many and, for expanded clones, a class.

>TRBJ2-3|NA|NA|TRBV11-2
TGTGCCAGCAGCTCGGGGTACACCGGGGATACGCAGTATTTT
CASSSGYTGDTQYF
>TRBJ1-4|NA|NA|TRBV12-3/TRBV12-4
TGTGCCAGCAACGGAAGACTGGGGGGCTTTGCAACTAATGAAAAACTGTTTTTT
CASNGRLGGFATNEKLFF
>TRBJ2-2|NA|few|TRBV11-2
TGTGCCAGCAGCTGGGAGGTCACCGGGGAGCTGTTTTTT
CASSWEVTGELFF
>TRBJ2-3|TRBD2|many|TRBV7-2
TGTGCCAGCAGCGTCCGGGACTATACAGATACGCAGTATTTT
CASSVRDYTDTQYF
>TRBJ2-5|NA|NA|TRBV24-1
TGTGCCACCAGTGGTTTAGGCGCTGGGCTCCAAGAGACCCAGTACTTC
CATSGLGAGLQETQYF
>TRBJ2-7|NA|few|TRBV20-1
TGCAGTGCTAGGAAGGTAGAAGGGGGCGAGCAGTACTTC
CSARKVEGGEQYF
>TRBJ2-1|NA|NA|TRBV7-2
TGTGCCAGCACCTTGGGTAGCGGAGGGATACTCTACAATGAGCAGTTCTTC
CASTLGSGGILYNEQFF
>TRBJ2-5|NA|many|TRBV29-1
TGCAGCGTCCAAGACGGAGACCGGAGGTCAGCCTTAATTGTGATGGAGACCCAGTACTTC
CSVQDGDRRSALIVMETQYF
>TRBJ2-3|TRBD2|NA|TRBV12-3/TRBV12-4
TGTGCCAGCAGGTCCAATCCGGGACTAGCGGGAGCAGATACGCAGTATTTT
CASRSNPGLAGADTQYF
>TRBJ2-7|TRBD2|few|TRBV6-5
TGTGCCAGCAGCAAAGGACTAGCGGGACTGAACGAGCAGTACTTC
CASSKGLAGLNEQYF
>TRBJ2-3|NA|NA|TRBV27
TGTGCCAGCAGTGGGACCGGGAGCATCACAGATACGCAGTATTTT
CASSGTGSITDTQYF
>TRBJ1-2|NA|NA|TRBV20-1
TGCAGTGCCAAGACGAGGGATGGCTACACCTTC
CSAKTRDGYTF
>TRBJ2-5|TRBD1|few|TRBV27
TGTGCCAGCAGTTCGCAGGGGGCGTCCGGGACCCAGTACTTC
CASSSQGASGTQYF
>TRBJ1-1|NA|many|TRBV12-3/TRBV12-4
TGTGCCAGCAGCATAGGGGGACATAACACTGAAGCTTTCTTT
CASSIGGHNTEAFF
>TRBJ2-3|NA|few|TRBV6-2/TRBV6-3
TGTGCCAGCAGTTACTCGACGGTCCTAGCGAGCACAGATACGCAGTATTTT
CASSYSTVLASTDTQYF
>TRBJ2-5|NA|NA|TRBV5-1
TGCGCCAGCAGCCCGACTGGGAGTACGGAGACCCAGTACTTC
CASSPTGSTETQYF
>TRBJ2-7|NA|many|TRBV3-1
TGTGCCAGCAGCCTCGGGGCCTGGGAGCAGTACTTC
CASSLGAWEQYF
>TRBJ2-7|TRBD1|many|TRBV5-6
TGTGCCAGCAGCTTTGGGTACAGGGGCGGGTCCTACGAGCAGTACTTC
CASSFGYRGGSYEQYF
>TRBJ2-2|NA|many|TRBV7-9
TGTGCCAGCAGCATAGGTGGGCCCGCGAACACCGGGGAGCTGTTTTTT
CASSIGGPANTGELFF
>TRBJ2-7|NA|NA|TRBV6-6
TGTGCCAGCAGCTACCGACAGCGTTTCTACGAGCAGTACTTC
CASSYRQRFYEQYF
>TRBJ2-6|NA|NA|TRBV4-3
TGCGCCAGCAGCCAAGGAAGTGGTGGGGCCAACGTCCTGACTTTC
CASSQGSGGANVLTF
>TRBJ2-7|TRBD2|NA|TRBV10-3
TGTGCCATCAGTCGGATAGCGGGGGGGGGAAACGAGCAGTACTTC
CAISRIAGGGNEQYF
>TRBJ1-1|NA|NA|TRBV19
TGTGCCAGTAGTAACGACCCGCTCTTGAACACTGAAGCTTTCTTT
CASSNDPLLNTEAFF
>TRBJ1-1|NA|few|TRBV9
TGTGCCAGCAGCGTGTCGGGACTCAAGAATTTGAACACTGAAGCTTTCTTT
CASSVSGLKNLNTEAFF
>TRBJ2-2|NA|few|TRBV27
TGTGCCAGCAGTTTCGTTCCGGGACACCCTCCGGGCACCGGGGAGCTGTTTTTT
CASSFVPGHPPGTGELFF
>TRBJ2-5|NA|NA|TRBV5-1
TGCGCCAGCAGCTTGCTGGACAGCTTACAAGAGACCCAGTACTTC
CASSLLDSLQETQYF
>TRBJ1-1|TRBD1|many|TRBV6-5
TGTGCCAGCAGTCCTCTGGACAGGCCGAACACTGAAGCTTTCTTT
CASSPLDRPNTEAFF
>TRBJ1-2|NA|many|TRBV12-3/TRBV12-4
TGTGCCAGCAGTAACCCTGGGGCATATGGCTACACCTTC
CASSNPGAYGYTF
>TRBJ1-2|NA|many|TRBV20-1
TGCAGTGCTAGAAGTGGTGTAAGGGCACCCGCTAACTATGGCTACACCTTC
CSARSGVRAPANYGYTF
>TRBJ1-1|NA|few|TRBV29-1
TGCAGCGGGTTAGCAGGGGTTACCACTGAAGCTTTCTTT
CSGLAGVTTEAFF
>TRBJ1-1|NA|NA|TRBV10-3
TGTGCCATCAGGCCAGCTACCATGAACACTGAAGCTTTCTTT
CAIRPATMNTEAFF
>TRBJ1-1|NA|few|TRBV6-5
TGTGCCAGCAGTTATCACAGGGAGGGGACTGAAGCTTTCTTT
CASSYHREGTEAFF
>TRBJ2-5|NA|few|TRBV6-2/TRBV6-3
TGTGCCAGCAGTTATCCCACGACGAGGACCCAGTACTTC
CASSYPTTRTQYF
>TRBJ2-7|NA|NA|TRBV7-2
TGTGCCAGCAGCGCATTAGGTGGTGGGCTAGTGTACGAGCAGTACTTC
CASSALGGGLVYEQYF
>TRBJ1-2|TRBD1|NA|TRBV5-6
TGTGCCAGCAGCATGGACAGGGTGCGCCTCTCGGGGAACTATGGCTACACCTTC
CASSMDRVRLSGNYGYTF
>TRBJ2-2|NA|NA|TRBV6-5
TGTGCCAGCAGTTACTCTGGCGGGTATGACGGGGAGCTGTTTTTT
CASSYSGGYDGELFF
>TRBJ1-1|NA|few|TRBV25-1
TGTGCCAGCAGTGAATCCGGGGGGAAAGCTTTCTTT
CASSESGGKAFF
>TRBJ2-3|TRBD2|NA|TRBV20-1
TGCAGTGCTAGGGGGCTAGCGGGAGGCACAGATACGCAGTATTTT
CSARGLAGGTDTQYF
>TRBJ1-1|NA|once|TRBV7-2
TGTGCCAGCAGCCCACATGCGGGGGGGAATGGGGACACTGAAGCTTTCTTT
CASSPHAGGNGDTEAFF
>TRBJ1-1|TRBD1|NA|TRBV7-9
TGTGCCAGCAGTCCGACAGGGGGGTTTGAAGCTTTCTTT
CASSPTGGFEAFF
>TRBJ2-7|NA|many|TRBV6-2/TRBV6-3
TGTGCCAGCAGTCCGTCGACCCGCGAGCAGTACTTC
CASSPSTREQYF
>TRBJ2-2|NA|NA|TRBV24-1
TGTGCCACCGCGTCGATGACCGGGGAGCTGTTTTTT
CATASMTGELFF
>TRBJ2-1|NA|many|TRBV7-3
TGTGCCAGCAGCCGTAGCGGCAATGAGCAGTTCTTC
CASSRSGNEQFF
>TRBJ1-6|TRBD1|many|TRBV27
TGTGCCAGCAGTTCATCCGGGACAGGGTACTCACCCCTCCACTTT
CASSSSGTGYSPLHF
>TRBJ2-5|NA|NA|TRBV18
TGTGCCAGCTCACCCGAGGCGGGACGAGAAGAGACCCAGTACTTC
CASSPEAGREETQYF
>TRBJ1-2|TRBD1|few|TRBV20-1
TGCAGTGCTATTACAGGGGAGTGGGGTTATGGCTACACCTTC
CSAITGEWGYGYTF
>TRBJ2-1|TRBD1|few|TRBV7-8
TGTGCCAGCAGCTTCGGACAGGATATCTACAATGAGCAGTTCTTC
CASSFGQDIYNEQFF